The clone carrying this T cell receptor beta chain was picked up a small number of times. The antigen is undetermined. Unique molecular identifiers featured in how the TCRbeta library was prepared. In TCRdb, the PCR reads were re-called with MiXCR into one record per CDR3 protein. The data show a few hundred thousand distinct CDR3 sequences, with 23% seen just once and 10% to 11% held by the top ten. These data come from a study of T-cell reconstitution after alpha-beta-depleted transplantation in children. Notes on the study in general: The main origin of T-cell counts and diversity one year after transplant was newly produced T cells.

This material consisted of PBMCs, mostly from graft donor cells, taken 180 days after TCRalphabeta/CD19-depleted stem cell transplant. This TCR derives from a male patient aged 10 to 17 who had a stem cell transplant for acute lymphoblastic leukemia, so the T cells may come from the graft donor.

CDR3 loop: CATLYAVGGYTF. The CDR3 nucleotides are TGTGCCACTTTATATGCAGTCGGTGGCTACACCTTC. The chain uses TRBV6-6 and TRBJ1-2; D not resolved. With 10 bases removed from V and 7 bases from J, the gap between germline ends came to 16 bases. The length of the CDR3 is 12 residues. Germline V gene sequence: CDR1 MNHNY, CDR2 SVGAGI (reference sequence).